A selection of T cell receptor beta chains follows, all from one sample in a study of CD8 T cells in ankylosing spondylitis. TCRdb recomputed calls from the 5' RACE reads with MiXCR, one row per CDR3 protein. The repertoire holds under 130,000 distinct CDR3 sequences, with about 25% as singletons. Sequencing was performed on synovial fluid, either unsorted or a sorted T cell fraction (not recorded which). These receptors originate from a male donor with ankylosing spondylitis. CDR3s include the opening cysteine and the closing phenylalanine or tryptophan. The D gene is left open where the match is weak. Clone sizes are given selectively: once, few, many, or a class where the clone is expanded.

V gene	D gene	J gene	clone size	CDR3 protein	CDR3 DNA
TRBV30	NA	TRBJ1-1	NA	CAWSKGVGEAFF	TGTGCCTGGAGTAAAGGGGTAGGTGAAGCTTTCTTT
TRBV29-1	NA	TRBJ2-1	many	CSVTLPPNLDEQFF	TGCAGCGTAACACTACCCCCCAACTTAGATGAGCAGTTCTTC
TRBV5-6	NA	TRBJ2-6	NA	CASSFLGVGANVLTF	TGTGCCAGCAGCTTTTTGGGGGTTGGGGCCAACGTCCTGACTTTC
TRBV12-3/TRBV12-4	NA	TRBJ2-5	NA	CASSFSFLAVQETQYF	TGTGCCAGCAGTTTCTCCTTCCTCGCGGTCCAAGAGACCCAGTACTTC
TRBV29-1	TRBD1	TRBJ2-1	many	CSAVTGVSNNEQFF	TGCAGCGCTGTTACAGGGGTTTCCAACAATGAGCAGTTCTTC
TRBV11-2	TRBD1	TRBJ2-1	many	CASSSGQGRVGEQFF	TGTGCCAGCAGCTCTGGACAGGGGAGGGTCGGTGAGCAGTTCTTC
TRBV2	NA	TRBJ2-1	few	CASSESSLLNEQFF	TGTGCCAGCAGTGAATCTAGCCTGCTAAATGAGCAGTTCTTC
TRBV5-6	NA	TRBJ2-5	NA	CASSSQLLQETQYF	TGTGCCAGCAGCTCTCAGCTGTTGCAGGAGACCCAGTACTTC
TRBV25-1	TRBD1	TRBJ1-2	NA	CASRETGANGYTF	TGTGCCAGCAGGGAGACAGGGGCTAATGGCTACACCTTC
TRBV5-1	TRBD2	TRBJ2-1	NA	CASSLEASGSSYNEQFF	TGCGCCAGCAGCTTGGAGGCTAGCGGGAGCTCCTACAATGAGCAGTTCTTC
TRBV4-1	TRBD1	TRBJ1-1	NA	CASSQVRGDRGAFF	TGCGCCAGCAGCCAAGTTCGCGGGGACAGAGGAGCTTTCTTT
TRBV5-1	NA	TRBJ2-1	few	CASSLEQSSYNEQFF	TGCGCCAGCAGCTTGGAACAGAGCTCCTACAATGAGCAGTTCTTC
TRBV2	TRBD1	TRBJ2-1	NA	CASTEGQGYNEQFF	TGTGCCAGCACCGAAGGACAGGGCTACAATGAGCAGTTCTTC
TRBV20-1	NA	TRBJ2-5	few	CSARDLGGWKTQYF	TGCAGTGCTAGAGATCTAGGAGGATGGAAGACCCAGTACTTC
TRBV20-1	NA	TRBJ2-2	NA	CSTREDTGELFF	TGCAGTACCAGGGAGGACACCGGGGAGCTGTTTTTT
TRBV29-1	NA	TRBJ1-2	few	CSVPTGAGGYTF	TGCAGCGTCCCGACAGGAGCCGGCGGCTACACCTTC
TRBV6-5	NA	TRBJ2-6	NA	CASSSGIGTSGANVLTF	TGTGCCAGCAGTTCAGGGATTGGGACCTCTGGGGCCAACGTCCTGACTTTC
TRBV12-3/TRBV12-4	TRBD2	TRBJ2-2	NA	CASSGTQPGLAYTGELFF	TGTGCCAGCAGCGGGACCCAGCCGGGACTAGCGTACACCGGGGAGCTGTTTTTT
TRBV5-4	TRBD2	TRBJ2-5	once	CASSLVGGSRTQYF	TGTGCCAGCAGCTTGGTAGGCGGGAGTCGGACCCAGTACTTC
TRBV10-3	NA	TRBJ2-3	many	CAISYREGKNTQYF	TGTGCCATCAGTTACAGGGAAGGGAAAAATACGCAGTATTTT
TRBV12-3/TRBV12-4	NA	TRBJ2-3	NA	CASSPGGYYTDTQYF	TGTGCCAGCAGTCCCGGGGGCTACTACACAGATACGCAGTATTTT
TRBV27	TRBD2	TRBJ2-4	few	CASSGGGTGDIQYF	TGTGCCAGCAGTGGGGGGGGGACGGGAGACATTCAGTACTTC
TRBV14	NA	TRBJ2-1	NA	CASSQEGHRSAFF	TGTGCCAGCAGCCAAGAAGGCCACCGAAGCGCGTTCTTC
TRBV6-1	NA	TRBJ2-1	few	CASSAITSGEQFF	TGTGCCAGCAGTGCTATAACTTCGGGTGAGCAGTTCTTC
TRBV27	TRBD1	TRBJ2-2	few	CASRPGQGHTGELFF	TGTGCCAGCAGGCCGGGACAGGGCCACACCGGGGAGCTGTTTTTT
TRBV6-6	NA	TRBJ1-1	NA	CASALRDTSEAFF	TGTGCCAGCGCCCTCCGGGACACGTCTGAAGCTTTCTTT
TRBV3-1	NA	TRBJ1-3	few	CASSPQGSGNTIYF	TGTGCCAGCAGCCCACAGGGCTCTGGAAACACCATATATTTT
TRBV2	NA	TRBJ2-4	many	CASSQSGTKNIQYF	TGTGCCAGCAGCCAGTCGGGTACCAAAAACATTCAGTACTTC
TRBV20-1	NA	TRBJ2-7	few	CSAQPGTGSYEQYF	TGCAGTGCTCAGCCAGGGACGGGGTCCTACGAGCAGTACTTC
TRBV3-1	NA	TRBJ2-4	few	CASSPRIGLDIQYF	TGTGCCAGCAGCCCTCGGATAGGGTTGGACATTCAGTACTTC
TRBV19	NA	TRBJ2-1	once	CASSIGREANEQFF	TGTGCCAGTAGTATAGGGAGGGAGGCTAATGAGCAGTTCTTC
TRBV11-2	NA	TRBJ2-1	few	CASSFGSGRSSEQFF	TGTGCCAGCAGCTTTGGCTCCGGAAGAAGTAGTGAGCAGTTCTTC
TRBV2	TRBD2	TRBJ2-5	NA	CASTPGSGRAVETQYF	TGTGCCAGCACTCCGGGTAGCGGGAGGGCCGTAGAGACCCAGTACTTC
TRBV5-1	TRBD2	TRBJ2-3	NA	CATSSGSTDTQYF	TGCGCCACCTCTAGCGGGAGCACAGATACGCAGTATTTT
TRBV11-2	TRBD1	TRBJ2-2	NA	CASSNGQGIAGELFF	TGTGCCAGCAGCAACGGACAGGGAATAGCCGGGGAGCTGTTTTTT
TRBV29-1	NA	TRBJ2-3	NA	CSGGAADTQYF	TGCAGCGGGGGGGCCGCAGATACGCAGTATTTT
TRBV10-3	TRBD2	TRBJ2-7	few	CAISETRSSGLGGSEQYF	TGTGCCATCAGTGAGACGAGAAGCTCGGGACTAGGAGGTTCCGAGCAGTACTTC
TRBV7-8	TRBD2	TRBJ2-3	NA	CASSSSFTGGLAGPDTQYF	TGTGCCAGCAGCTCTAGCTTCACGGGGGGGCTAGCAGGGCCAGATACGCAGTATTTT
TRBV7-9	NA	TRBJ1-1	many	CASSLVVPEAFF	TGTGCCAGCAGCTTAGTCGTTCCTGAAGCTTTCTTT
TRBV10-2	NA	TRBJ2-4	many	CASRDVGTKNIQYF	TGCGCCAGCCGGGACGTTGGAACCAAAAACATTCAGTACTTC
TRBV28	NA	TRBJ2-2	NA	CATTHRGAWNTGELFF	TGTGCCACCACCCATCGGGGGGCGTGGAACACCGGGGAGCTGTTTTTT
TRBV5-1	TRBD2	TRBJ2-1	few	CASSVRLAGGPGEQFF	TGCGCCAGCAGCGTAAGACTAGCGGGAGGGCCCGGTGAGCAGTTCTTC
TRBV12-3/TRBV12-4	TRBD2	TRBJ2-5	NA	CASRPQGGRAPTQYF	TGTGCCAGCAGGCCACAGGGCGGGAGGGCTCCAACCCAGTACTTC
TRBV20-1	TRBD2	TRBJ2-3	few	CSACSTSGTTDTQYF	TGCAGTGCGTGCTCGACTAGCGGGACAACTGATACGCAGTATTTT
TRBV28	NA	TRBJ2-1	many	CASTPPGVVMDNEQFF	TGTGCCAGCACCCCCCCGGGAGTGGTTATGGACAATGAGCAGTTCTTC
TRBV7-9	TRBD2	TRBJ2-7	many	CASSPRLAGVDEQYF	TGTGCCAGCAGCCCCCGGCTAGCGGGAGTTGACGAGCAGTACTTC
TRBV10-3	TRBD1	TRBJ1-6	NA	CAISESSRTGGDSPLHF	TGTGCCATCAGTGAGTCGTCCCGGACAGGGGGAGATTCACCCCTCCACTTT
TRBV20-1	NA	TRBJ2-1	few	CSAQASMPYNEQFF	TGCAGTGCTCAAGCTAGCATGCCCTACAATGAGCAGTTCTTC